The entry that follows covers one T cell receptor (beta chain) sequence. Its cognate antigen is unknown. These data originate in a study of cytomegalovirus exposure and HLA in healthy donors. Study-wide results and limits: Later, TCR association rates were found to vary by HLA locus, highest for DRB1 and lowest for HLA-C. Analysis was carried out at a later point, and it linked a missense DCLRE1C variant to TCR beta V- and J-gene trimming. When a later analysis was performed, an Asian-associated ancestry cluster reportedly had fewer N-insertions than the approximately 680-donor mean.

The length of the CDR3 is 16 residues. V shed 2 bases and J shed 5 bases, with 15 bases lying between them. The germline V gene encodes CDR1 MNHNS and CDR2 SASEGT. Researchers ran the PCR with 60 Vbeta and 13 Jbeta primers. Profiled with immunoSEQ multiplex PCR; TCRdb holds only in-frame clones, not every one. The repertoire consists of fewer than 150,000 clones, with roughly four fifths occurring once and the leading ten covering around 2.9%. This cohort consisted of healthy bone marrow donors. The sample was PBMCs. The chain joins TRBV6-1 to TRBJ2-2, with D possibly matching TRBD1 (6 bases). This sequence was found in a man aged 30 to 45 in good health and CMV-seronegative. The CDR3: CASSEWFRGGTGELFF. The CDR3 nucleotides are TGTGCCAGCAGTGAATGGTTCCGAGGGGGAACCGGGGAGCTGTTTTTT.